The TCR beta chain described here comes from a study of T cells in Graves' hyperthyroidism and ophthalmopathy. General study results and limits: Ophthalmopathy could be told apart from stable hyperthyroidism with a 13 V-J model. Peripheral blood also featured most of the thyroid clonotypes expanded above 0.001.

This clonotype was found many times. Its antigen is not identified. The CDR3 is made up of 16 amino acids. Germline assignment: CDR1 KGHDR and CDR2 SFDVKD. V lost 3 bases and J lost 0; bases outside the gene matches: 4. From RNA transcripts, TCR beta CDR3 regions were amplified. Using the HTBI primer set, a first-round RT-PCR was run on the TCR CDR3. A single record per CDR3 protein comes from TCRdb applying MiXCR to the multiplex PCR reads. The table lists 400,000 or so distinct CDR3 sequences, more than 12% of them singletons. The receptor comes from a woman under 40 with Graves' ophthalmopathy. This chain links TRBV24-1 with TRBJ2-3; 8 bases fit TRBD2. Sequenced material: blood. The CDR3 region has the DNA TGTGCCACCAGTGATCCGGGACTAGGTAGCACAGATACGCAGTATTTT. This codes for CATSDPGLGSTDTQYF.